This TCR beta chain was found in a study of cytomegalovirus exposure and HLA in healthy donors. CDR3 length: 19 residues. The ends were cut back, 3 bases at V and 5 bases at J, with 26 bases in the middle. Looked up from germline, CDR1 is ENHRY and CDR2 is SYGVKD. The method was immunoSEQ multiplex PCR; TCRdb's version includes in-frame clones alone and lacks a portion of them. The table shows approximately 140,000 clones, with around 85% occurring only once. This receptor was obtained from a man between 18 and 35 years old in good health and CMV-seronegative. This sequence joins TRBV10-3 and TRBJ1-3; no definite D call. Sequences were obtained from PBMCs. The DNA of the CDR3 is TGTGCCATCAGTGACTGGGCCCCCGGCGCGCCCTGGATGAGAAACACCATATATTTT. This gives the protein CAISDWAPGAPWMRNTIYF.